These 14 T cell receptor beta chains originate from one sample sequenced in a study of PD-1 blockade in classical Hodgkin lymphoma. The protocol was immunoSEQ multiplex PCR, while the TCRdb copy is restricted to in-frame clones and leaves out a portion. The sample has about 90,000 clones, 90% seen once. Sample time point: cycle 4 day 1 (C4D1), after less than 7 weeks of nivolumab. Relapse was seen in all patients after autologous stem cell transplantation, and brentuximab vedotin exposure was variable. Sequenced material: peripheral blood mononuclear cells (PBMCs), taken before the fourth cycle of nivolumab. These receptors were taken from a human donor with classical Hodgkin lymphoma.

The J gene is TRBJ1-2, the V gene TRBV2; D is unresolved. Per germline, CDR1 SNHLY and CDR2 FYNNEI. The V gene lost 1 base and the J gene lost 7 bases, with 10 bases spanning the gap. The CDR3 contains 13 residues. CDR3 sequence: CASSEERRLGYTF. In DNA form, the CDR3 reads TGTGCCAGCAGTGAAGAGCGAAGGCTTGGCTACACCTTC.

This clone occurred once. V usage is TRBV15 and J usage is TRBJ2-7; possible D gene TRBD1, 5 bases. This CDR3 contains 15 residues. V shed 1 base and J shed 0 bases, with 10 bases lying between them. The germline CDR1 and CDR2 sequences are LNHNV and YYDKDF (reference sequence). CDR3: CATSRVHDSSYEQYF. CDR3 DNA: TGTGCCACCAGCAGAGTTCACGACAGCTCCTACGAGCAGTACTTC.

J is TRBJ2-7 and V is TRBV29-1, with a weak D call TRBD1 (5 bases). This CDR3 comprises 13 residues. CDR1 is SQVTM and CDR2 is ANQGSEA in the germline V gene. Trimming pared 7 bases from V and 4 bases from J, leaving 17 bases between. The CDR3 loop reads CSARATEPYEQYF. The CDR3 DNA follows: TGCAGCGCCCGGGCGACAGAACCTTACGAGCAGTACTTC.

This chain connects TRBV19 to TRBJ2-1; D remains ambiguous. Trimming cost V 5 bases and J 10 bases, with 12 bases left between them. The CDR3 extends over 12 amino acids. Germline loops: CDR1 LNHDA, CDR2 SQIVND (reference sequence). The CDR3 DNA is TGTGCCAGTAGTCGATGGAATTGGGAGCAGTTCTTC. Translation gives CASSRWNWEQFF.

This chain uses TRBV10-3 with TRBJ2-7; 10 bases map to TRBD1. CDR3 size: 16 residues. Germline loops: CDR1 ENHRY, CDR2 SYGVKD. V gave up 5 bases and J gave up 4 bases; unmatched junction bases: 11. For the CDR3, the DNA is TGTGCCATCAGTCCCAGTACCGGGACAGGGGCATACGAGCAGTACTTC. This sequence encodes CAISPSTGTGAYEQYF.

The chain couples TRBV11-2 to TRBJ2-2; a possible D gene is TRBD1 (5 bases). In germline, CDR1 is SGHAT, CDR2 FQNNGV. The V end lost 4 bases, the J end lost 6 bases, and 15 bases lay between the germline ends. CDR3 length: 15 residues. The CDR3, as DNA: TGTGCCAGCAGCTCCGCCGCTCAGACAGCCGGGGAGCTGTTTTTT. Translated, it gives CASSSAAQTAGELFF.

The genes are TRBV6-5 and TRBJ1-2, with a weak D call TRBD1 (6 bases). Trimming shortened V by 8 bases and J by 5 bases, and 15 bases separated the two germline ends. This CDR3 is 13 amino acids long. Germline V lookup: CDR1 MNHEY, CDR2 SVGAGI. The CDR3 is CASVKDSPYGYTF. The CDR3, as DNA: TGTGCCAGCGTCAAGGACAGCCCGTATGGCTACACCTTC.

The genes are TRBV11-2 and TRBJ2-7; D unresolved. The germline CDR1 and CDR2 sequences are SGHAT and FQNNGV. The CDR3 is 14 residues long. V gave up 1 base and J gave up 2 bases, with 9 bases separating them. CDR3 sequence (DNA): TGTGCCAGCAGCTTAGTCAGCCAACCCTACGAGCAGTACTTC. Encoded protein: CASSLVSQPYEQYF.

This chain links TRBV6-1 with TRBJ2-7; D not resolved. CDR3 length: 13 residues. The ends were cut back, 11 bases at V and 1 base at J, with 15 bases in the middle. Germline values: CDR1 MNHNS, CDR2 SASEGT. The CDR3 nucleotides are TGTGCCCTAGTTAGTGGCACTTCCTACGAGCAGTACTTC. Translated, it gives CALVSGTSYEQYF.

In nucleotides, the CDR3 is TGTGCCAGCAGCTTAATGGATCTGGGGACTGAAGCTTTCTTT. This encodes CASSLMDLGTEAFF. The chain joins TRBV7-3 to TRBJ1-1, with D unresolved. The germline V gene has CDR1 SGHTA and CDR2 FQGTGA. V gave up 1 base and J gave up 5 bases, with 11 bases separating them. This CDR3 contains 14 residues.

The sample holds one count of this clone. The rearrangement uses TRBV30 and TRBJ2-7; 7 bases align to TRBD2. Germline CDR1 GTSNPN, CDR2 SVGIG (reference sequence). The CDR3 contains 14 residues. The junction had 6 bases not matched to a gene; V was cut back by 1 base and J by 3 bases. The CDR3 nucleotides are TGTGCCTGGAGTGCTGGGACTACTGACTACGAGCAGTACTTC. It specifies CAWSAGTTDYEQYF.

CDR3 in amino acids: CASSESEEKGWYGYTF. The DNA for the CDR3 is TGTGCCAGCAGTGAGTCAGAAGAAAAGGGATGGTATGGCTACACCTTC. The chain links TRBV2 to TRBJ1-2; D is unresolved. CDR3 length: 16 amino acids. From germline, CDR1 is SNHLY and CDR2 FYNNEI. Trimming left V 3 bases short and J 5 bases short, with 19 bases between.

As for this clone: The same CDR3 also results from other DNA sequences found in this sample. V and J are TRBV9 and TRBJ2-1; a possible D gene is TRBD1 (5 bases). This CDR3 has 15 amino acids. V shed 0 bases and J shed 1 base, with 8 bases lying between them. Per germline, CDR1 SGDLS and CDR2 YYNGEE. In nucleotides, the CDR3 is TGTGCCAGCAGCGTAGAAGGGGTTTCCTACAATGAGCAGTTCTTC. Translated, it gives CASSVEGVSYNEQFF.

DNA for the CDR3: TGCGCCAGCAGCCAAGAATCAGGGGTCCTCTACGAGCAGTACTTC. As protein: CASSQESGVLYEQYF. The J gene is TRBJ2-7, the V gene TRBV4-1; tentatively, D is TRBD1 (6 bases). V lost 0 bases and J lost 3, with 12 bases in between. Germline loops: CDR1 MGHRA, CDR2 YSYEKL. CDR3 size: 15 residues.